This passage covers 30 T cell receptor beta chains from one sample sequenced in a study of cytomegalovirus exposure and HLA in healthy donors. PCR employed 60 Vbeta and 13 Jbeta primers. Measured with immunoSEQ multiplex PCR; TCRdb has only the in-frame clones, and not every one. The sample holds fewer than 250,000 clones, around 79% seen once. Sequencing input: PBMCs. The receptors stem from a woman between 18 and 30 years old in good health and CMV-seronegative.

The chain is built from TRBV28 and TRBJ1-3; TRBD1 matches at 7 bases. This CDR3 is 16 amino acids long. Per the germline V gene, CDR1 is MDHEN and CDR2 is SYDVKM. The J segment lost 0 bases and the V segment lost 6 bases, leaving 8 bases of the junction unmatched. CDR3 region: CASSLRGSGSGNTIYF. Written as DNA, the CDR3 is TGTGCCAGCAGCCTCAGGGGGTCGGGCTCTGGAAACACCATATATTTT.

The chain has TRBV7-3 and TRBJ1-6, with D possibly being TRBD1 (6 bases). V was cut by 2 bases and J by 6 bases, with 8 bases left in between. This CDR3 has 14 amino acids. Germline V CDR1 and CDR2: SGHTA, FQGTGA. The CDR3 DNA sequence: TGTGCCAGCAGCTTATACAGGGTTAATTCACCCCTCCACTTT. Its protein is CASSLYRVNSPLHF.

The chain has TRBV11-2 and TRBJ1-4; tentative D call: TRBD1 (6 bases). Germline assignment: CDR1 SGHAT and CDR2 FQNNGV. V lost 0 bases to trimming and J lost 8 bases, with 13 bases between them. The CDR3 length is 15 residues. The CDR3: CASSLDSAGVEKLFF. CDR3 DNA sequence: TGTGCCAGCAGCTTAGATTCGGCAGGGGTGGAAAAACTGTTTTTT.

The chain employs TRBV29-1 and TRBJ1-1; D unclear. Germline V lookup: CDR1 SQVTM, CDR2 ANQGSEA. With 5 bases removed from V and 0 bases from J, the gap between germline ends came to 4 bases. The CDR3 totals 11 residues. The CDR3 region has the DNA TGCAGCGTTCTACTGAACACTGAAGCTTTCTTT. Its translation is CSVLLNTEAFF.

The chain uses TRBV28 and TRBJ1-5; tentatively, D is TRBD1 (6 bases). The CDR3 runs 16 residues. Germline assignment: CDR1 MDHEN and CDR2 SYDVKM. The germline V and J ends were trimmed by 3 bases and 0 bases, with 12 bases remaining between them. The CDR3 DNA sequence: TGTGCCAGCAGTTTCGGACAGCCATATAGCAATCAGCCCCAGCATTTT. Translating gives CASSFGQPYSNQPQHF.

The chain has TRBV7-3 and TRBJ1-1; 10 bases map to TRBD1. The junction had 3 bases not matched to a gene; V was cut back by 5 bases and J by 0 bases. The CDR3 has 15 amino acids. From germline, CDR1 is SGHTA and CDR2 FQGTGA. The CDR3 nucleotides are TGTGCCAGCAGCAAGACAGGGGGCATGAACACTGAAGCTTTCTTT. It codes for CASSKTGGMNTEAFF. Based on the CDR3 plus reference TRBV7-3 and TRBJ1-1, the full variable domain is GAGVSQTPSNKVTEKGKYVELRCDPISGHTALYWYRQSLGQGPEFLIYFQGTGAADDSGLPNDRFFAVRPEGSVSTLKIQRTERGDSAVYLCASSKTGGMNTEAFFGQGTRLTVV.

The chain recombines TRBV9 with TRBJ1-1; possible D gene TRBD1, 6 bases. The V end was cut by 3 bases, the J end by 2 bases, with 17 bases between. CDR1 and CDR2 from the germline V gene are SGDLS and YYNGEE. The CDR3 loop spans 16 amino acids. CDR3 in amino acids: CASSAKAGTFNTEAFF. As DNA, the CDR3 is TGTGCCAGCAGCGCTAAGGCCGGGACATTTAACACTGAAGCTTTCTTT.

DNA of the CDR3: TGTGCCAGCAGCTTGGACAGCATGAACACTGAAGCTTTCTTT. Translating it yields CASSLDSMNTEAFF. V is TRBV2 and J is TRBJ1-1; the D gene is possibly TRBD1 (6 bases). Germline lookup yields CDR1 SNHLY and CDR2 FYNNEI. The CDR3 spans 14 residues. V was pared by 6 bases and J by 0 bases, with 11 bases between.

The J gene is TRBJ1-3, the V gene TRBV6-5, with a possible D match to TRBD1 (6 bases). The V end lost 7 bases, the J end lost 0 bases, and 13 bases lay between the germline ends. The CDR3 runs to 15 residues. Germline values: CDR1 MNHEY, CDR2 SVGAGI. The CDR3 nucleotides are TGTGCCAGCAAGTCCGGGGACACCTCTGGAAACACCATATATTTT. As protein: CASKSGDTSGNTIYF.

This clone has only a few counts. This chain connects TRBV5-1 to TRBJ1-4, with 9 bases that match TRBD1. CDR3 length: 15 amino acids. Germline V lookup: CDR1 SGHRS, CDR2 YFSETQ. Unmatched junction bases numbered 6, after V lost 4 bases and J lost 5 bases. The CDR3 nucleotides read TGCGCCAGCAGCATGGACAGGGGTATAAATGAAAAACTGTTTTTT. Protein product: CASSMDRGINEKLFF.

This chain uses TRBV6-6 with TRBJ1-5, with D perhaps TRBD1 (6 bases). There are 13 residues in the CDR3. With 8 bases removed from V and 5 bases from J, the gap between germline ends came to 13 bases. Germline V gene data show CDR1 as MNHNY and CDR2 as SVGAGI (reference sequence). CDR3 region: CASHTGTYQPQHF. The CDR3 region has the DNA TGTGCCAGCCACACAGGGACCTATCAGCCCCAGCATTTT.

V gene TRBV7-2 combines with J gene TRBJ1-6, with 8 bases lining up with TRBD1. Germline-derived CDR1 and CDR2 are SGHTA and FQGNSA. The CDR3 totals 15 residues. V lost 5 bases to trimming and J lost 9 bases; unmatched junction nucleotides: 9. In nucleotides, the CDR3 is TGTGCCAGCAGCGTGGGGACAGGAAGTAGTTCACCCCTCCACTTT. Translated: CASSVGTGSSSPLHF.

This rearrangement joins TRBV27 to TRBJ2-3, with D possibly matching TRBD2 (7 bases). V was shortened by 7 bases and J by 2 bases, with 19 bases between the two germline ends. CDR1 and CDR2 (germline): MNHEY, SMNVEV (reference sequence). CDR3 length equals 16 residues. The CDR3 spells CASTGWGGGNTDTQYF. In DNA, the CDR3 is TGTGCCAGCACCGGGTGGGGAGGGGGAAACACAGATACGCAGTATTTT.

The CDR3 DNA reads as TGTGCCAGCAGTTTCTCGAACACCGGGGAGCTGTTTTTT. Translation: CASSFSNTGELFF. This chain uses TRBV2 with TRBJ2-2; D uncertain. Germline CDR1 and CDR2: SNHLY and FYNNEI. The V and J ends lost 5 bases and 0 bases respectively, with 4 bases between them. The CDR3 is made up of 13 amino acids.

The rearrangement uses TRBV18 and TRBJ2-3; D remains unclear. The CDR3 totals 13 residues. Trimming removed 1 base at V and 6 bases at J, with 8 bases between. Germline V gene lookup returns CDR1 KGHSH and CDR2 LQKENI. CDR3 in amino acids: CASSPLNRDTQYF. CDR3 nucleotide sequence: TGTGCCAGCTCACCACTTAATCGGGATACGCAGTATTTT.

The chain combines TRBV2 with TRBJ2-5; possibly TRBD1 for D (6 bases). Looked up from germline, CDR1 is SNHLY and CDR2 is FYNNEI. V was clipped by 3 bases and J by 7 bases, with 15 bases between them. The CDR3 sequence is 14 residues long. CDR3 in amino acids: CASSEGAGDGTQYF. In nucleotides, the CDR3 is TGTGCCAGCAGTGAGGGGGCAGGGGACGGGACCCAGTACTTC.

In its sample, this clone was seen once. The chain joins TRBV28 to TRBJ1-2; no clear D gene. Trimming removed 2 bases from V and 4 bases from J, with 14 bases in between. This CDR3 is 15 amino acids long. The germline V gene has CDR1 MDHEN and CDR2 SYDVKM. The CDR3 nucleotides are TGTGCCAGCAGTTTAAAAAGGGAGCTATCCTATGGCTACACCTTC. Encoded protein: CASSLKRELSYGYTF.

The rearrangement uses TRBV28 and TRBJ1-1; D is uncertain. Germline loops: CDR1 MDHEN, CDR2 SYDVKM. V was shortened by 4 bases and J by 0 bases, with 12 bases between the two germline ends. The CDR3 extends over 15 amino acids. The CDR3: CASSSPSNMNTEAFF. The CDR3 DNA reads TGTGCCAGCAGTTCCCCTTCCAACATGAACACTGAAGCTTTCTTT.

The rearrangement links TRBV6-5 to TRBJ2-2; 9 positions match TRBD2. The CDR3 runs to 15 residues. The ends lost 2 bases at V and 6 bases at J; junction bases unmatched: 4. Germline V gene sequence: CDR1 MNHEY, CDR2 SVGAGI. The CDR3 here is CASSYGAGGSGELFF. CDR3 nucleotides: TGTGCCAGCAGTTACGGTGCGGGAGGGTCCGGGGAGCTGTTTTTT.

J is TRBJ2-5 and V is TRBV6-5, with 7 bases identical to TRBD2. J lost 2 bases, V lost 8 bases, and 11 bases had no gene match. The CDR3 is 15 residues long. Germline V gene sequence: CDR1 MNHEY, CDR2 SVGAGI. CDR3 residues: CASGDGAGVQETQYF. The CDR3 region has the DNA TGTGCCAGCGGCGATGGGGCGGGAGTTCAAGAGACCCAGTACTTC.

CDR3 protein: CASSVDPRGTQGYTF. Written as DNA, the CDR3 is TGTGCCAGCAGCGTAGACCCCAGGGGAACTCAAGGCTACACCTTC. The chain joins TRBV9 to TRBJ1-2, with D tentatively TRBD1 (6 bases). CDR1 is SGDLS, CDR2 YYNGEE, per germline. CDR3 length: 15 amino acids. Trimming removed 0 bases from V and 8 bases from J, with 17 bases in between.

The chain combines TRBV29-1 with TRBJ1-5, with D possibly matching TRBD1 (6 bases). This CDR3 comprises 13 residues. Germline CDR1 and CDR2: SQVTM and ANQGSEA. V lost 4 bases to trimming and J lost 9 bases, with 16 bases between them. CDR3 sequence (DNA): TGCAGCGTTGCCCCGGACAGAAGGAGGCCCCAGCATTTT. Protein: CSVAPDRRRPQHF. The full variable domain, with the rest looked up from reference TRBV29-1 and TRBJ1-5, is SAVISQKPSRDICQRGTSLTIQCQVDSQVTMMFWYRQQPGQSLTLIATANQGSEATYESGFVIDKFPISRPNLTFSTLTVSNMSPEDSSIYLCSVAPDRRRPQHFGDGTRLSIL.

The V call is TRBV6-1, the J call TRBJ2-7, with 9 bases matching TRBD1. The CDR3 length is 15 residues. Per the germline V gene, CDR1 is MNHNS and CDR2 is SASEGT. The V gene end was trimmed by 2 bases and the J gene end by 5 bases; junction bases not matched to a gene: 7. As DNA, the CDR3 is TGTGCCAGCAGTGAATTCATACAGGGGGCGAACGAGCAGTACTTC. Protein sequence: CASSEFIQGANEQYF.

This clone was observed a few times. The CDR3 here is CASSYSQGADEQYF. The CDR3, as DNA: TGTGCCAGCAGTTACTCGCAGGGGGCCGACGAGCAGTACTTC. The rearrangement joins TRBV6-5 to TRBJ2-7; the match to TRBD1 covers 8 bases. CDR1 and CDR2 from the germline V gene are MNHEY and SVGAGI. The CDR3 is 14 residues long. Unmatched junction bases numbered 3, after V lost 0 bases and J lost 5 bases.

The chain links TRBV9 to TRBJ2-7; a possible D gene is TRBD2 (6 bases). The CDR3 loop spans 13 amino acids. With 4 bases removed from V and 1 base from J, the gap between germline ends came to 9 bases. From germline, CDR1 is SGDLS and CDR2 YYNGEE. This chain's CDR3 is CASSPGVSYEQYF. The CDR3 DNA sequence: TGTGCCAGCAGCCCGGGGGTTTCCTACGAGCAGTACTTC.

V gene TRBV6-5 combines with J gene TRBJ1-1; D not certain. Germline CDR1 is MNHEY and CDR2 is SVGAGI. Trimming pared 5 bases from V and 6 bases from J, leaving 13 bases between. This CDR3 is 13 amino acids long. The chain's CDR3 is CASSGGRGAEAFF. CDR3 in DNA: TGTGCCAGCAGTGGCGGTCGAGGCGCTGAAGCTTTCTTT.

The V gene is TRBV15, the J gene TRBJ1-5, with 7 nucleotides matching TRBD1. The V segment lost 3 bases and the J segment 6 bases; nucleotides outside the gene matches: 5. The CDR3 length is 14 residues. Germline CDR1 reads LNHNV; CDR2 reads YYDKDF (reference sequence). In nucleotides, the CDR3 is TGTGCCACCAGCAGGACAGGGCTTGGTCAGCCCCAGCATTTT. This codes for CATSRTGLGQPQHF.

The chain is built from TRBV5-8 and TRBJ2-7; D possibly corresponds to TRBD1 (6 bases). The CDR3 loop spans 15 amino acids. The V end was cut by 0 bases, the J end by 3 bases, with 13 bases between. The germline V gene has CDR1 SGHTS and CDR2 YDEGEE. CDR3: CASSLALDRYYEQYF. The CDR3 DNA follows: TGTGCCAGCAGCTTGGCATTGGACAGATACTACGAGCAGTACTTC.

The chain carries TRBV10-3 and TRBJ2-3, with 10 nucleotides matching TRBD2. CDR1 is ENHRY and CDR2 is SYGVKD in the germline V gene. This CDR3 region has 16 residues. Losses at the gene ends were 4 bases for V and 2 bases for J; bases not matched to a gene: 6. In nucleotides, the CDR3 is TGTGCCATCAGTGCCCCTAGCGGGGGTGACACAGATACGCAGTATTTT. Protein product: CAISAPSGGDTDTQYF.

This sequence joins TRBV6-1 and TRBJ2-1, with D possibly matching TRBD1 (5 bases). Between the trimmed V and J ends, which lost 3 bases and 8 bases, there was a span of 8 bases. Germline V gives CDR1 MNHNS, CDR2 SASEGT. The CDR3 extends over 12 amino acids. This chain's CDR3 is CASSDPGYEQFF. The CDR3 nucleotides are TGTGCCAGCAGTGACCCAGGGTATGAGCAGTTCTTC.